This record looks at one T cell receptor (beta chain) sequence and its context. This record comes from a study of blood T cell repertoires in COVID-19. Measured with immunoSEQ multiplex PCR; TCRdb has only the in-frame clones, and not every one. The data contain 150,000 to 200,000 clones, approximately 82% of them singletons. The sequence was collected from a woman between 50 and 59 years old who had recovered from COVID-19. Sample: PBMCs or T cells enriched from blood (not recorded which).

In nucleotides, the CDR3 is TGTGCCATCAGTGACCCTAACAGGGGGTGGGACACTGAAGCTTTCTTT. Translating it yields CAISDPNRGWDTEAFF. The rearrangement joins TRBV10-3 to TRBJ1-1; 8 positions agree with TRBD1. This CDR3 contains 16 residues. The germline V gene encodes CDR1 ENHRY and CDR2 SYGVKD. V was pared by 3 bases and J by 3 bases, with 9 bases of the junction left unmatched.